The 3 T cell receptor beta chains below all came from one sample that was sequenced in a study of vaccination effects on CD4 cells after COVID-19. Cells that had been cultured for 10 days were the source of isolated CD4+ T cells. Vaccine administered to participants consisted of two doses of either BNT162b2 or mRNA-1273. Produced via immunoSEQ multiplex PCR; TCRdb's table is partial and in-frame only. The table shows 40,000 or so clones, with 72% occurring only once. The antigens these receptors bind are not known. This material consisted of CD4+ T cells from PBMCs cultured without peptide, taken after COVID-19 vaccination. These receptors were obtained from a human donor who received a COVID-19 vaccine.

The gene calls are TRBV15 and TRBJ2-3; no reliable D call. V lost 1 base to trimming and J lost 0 bases, with 5 bases between them. The CDR3 has 14 amino acids. Per germline, CDR1 LNHNV and CDR2 YYDKDF (reference sequence). The CDR3 DNA sequence: TGTGCCACCAGCAGAGGAGGTAGCACAGATACGCAGTATTTT. This gives the protein CATSRGGSTDTQYF.

The rearrangement joins TRBV11-1 to TRBJ2-1; 13 bases are a match to TRBD2. CDR3 length: 16 residues. Germline V lookup: CDR1 SGHAT, CDR2 FQDESV (reference sequence). V lost 3 bases and J lost 3; bases outside the gene matches: 2. The CDR3 region has the DNA TGTGCCAGCAGCTTCGGACTAGCGGGAGTCTACAATGAGCAGTTCTTC. Its protein product is CASSFGLAGVYNEQFF.

This chain connects TRBV5-4 to TRBJ2-3; maybe TRBD1 (6 bases). This CDR3 is 14 amino acids long. Deletions cut 0 bases from V and 6 bases from J, with 11 bases between. Germline assignment: CDR1 SGHNT and CDR2 YYREEE (reference sequence). CDR3 nucleotide sequence: TGTGCCAGCAGCTTGGTTGGGGGCAGGGATACGCAGTATTTT. The encoded protein is CASSLVGGRDTQYF.